These T cell receptor beta chains were read from a single sample in a study of human T cells and chemical hapten exposure. MiXCR, applied by TCRdb to the RACE reads, yields one record per CDR3 protein. Among 95,000 or so distinct CDR3 sequences listed, about an eighth were seen once. Sequenced material: whole blood, taken in connection with sensitization to the hapten diphenylcyclopropenone (DPC). These receptors came from a woman between 40 and 55 years old with alopecia areata. Some clones in this sample may be carry-over from other donors' samples. The CDR3 runs from the conserved cysteine through the conserved F or W. A D gene is named only where the DNA matches it firmly. Clone sizes are given selectively: once, few, many, or a class where the clone is expanded.

abundance	v_gene	j_gene	d_gene	CDR3aa	CDR3nt
-	TRBV18	TRBJ2-7	TRBD1	CASSQGQNYEQYF	TGTGCCAGCTCACAGGGACAGAACTACGAGCAGTACTTC
few	TRBV11-2	TRBJ2-5	-	CASSTIVGVRGLETQYF	TGTGCCAGCAGCACCATAGTCGGGGTCCGGGGGCTGGAGACCCAGTACTTC
medium-sized	TRBV7-9	TRBJ1-4	TRBD1	CASSLGTGDEKLFF	TGTGCCAGCAGCTTAGGGACAGGTGATGAAAAACTGTTTTTT
many	TRBV20-1	TRBJ2-7	-	CSARDLLGSYEQYF	TGCAGTGCTAGAGATCTGCTAGGGTCCTACGAGCAGTACTTC
many	TRBV4-2	TRBJ2-1	TRBD2	CASGFGTSGDNEQFF	TGTGCCAGCGGATTTGGGACTAGCGGAGACAATGAGCAGTTCTTC
many	TRBV4-3	TRBJ1-5	-	CASSQVHHSNQPQHF	TGCGCCAGCAGCCAAGTTCACCATAGCAATCAGCCCCAGCATTTT
-	TRBV27	TRBJ1-1	-	CASTRNGGMNTEAFF	TGTGCCAGCACACGCAATGGAGGGATGAACACTGAAGCTTTCTTT
-	TRBV11-2	TRBJ2-7	-	CAGSPRPRAFDEQYF	TGTGCCGGCAGCCCACGTCCTCGGGCCTTCGACGAGCAGTACTTC
-	TRBV5-1	TRBJ2-2	TRBD2	CASSRVTGGAGELFF	TGCGCCAGCAGCAGGGTTACGGGAGGCGCCGGGGAGCTGTTTTTT
-	TRBV28	TRBJ2-2	TRBD1	CASSFISVGDRSYTGELFF	TGTGCCAGCAGTTTCATCTCAGTCGGGGACAGGAGTTATACCGGGGAGCTGTTTTTT
many	TRBV28	TRBJ2-7	-	CASNPGDPYYEQYF	TGTGCCAGCAATCCAGGGGATCCTTACTACGAGCAGTACTTC
-	TRBV4-2	TRBJ2-3	-	CASSPSGTVPDTQYF	TGTGCCAGCAGCCCCTCCGGGACGGTCCCAGATACGCAGTATTTT
many	TRBV7-2	TRBJ2-7	TRBD1	CASSLSGQAYEQYF	TGTGCCAGCAGCCTCTCCGGACAGGCTTACGAGCAGTACTTC
many	TRBV7-9	TRBJ2-5	TRBD2	CASSFPSGGAFETQYF	TGTGCCAGCAGCTTTCCCAGCGGGGGTGCTTTTGAGACCCAGTACTTC
many	TRBV25-1	TRBJ1-3	-	CASSNQGQRGNTIYF	TGTGCCAGCAGTAACCAGGGACAACGGGGAAACACCATATATTTT
few	TRBV5-1	TRBJ1-1	-	CASSLARGTNTEAFF	TGCGCCAGCAGCTTGGCACGGGGTACGAACACTGAAGCTTTCTTT
-	TRBV2	TRBJ2-7	-	CASSGRDYSYEQYF	TGTGCCAGCAGTGGCAGGGATTACTCCTACGAGCAGTACTTC
many	TRBV29-1	TRBJ2-7	-	CSWRRGGVQYF	TGCAGCTGGCGAAGGGGAGGTGTGCAGTACTTC
-	TRBV27	TRBJ2-2	-	CASSFDAGAVGELFF	TGTGCCAGCAGTTTCGACGCGGGGGCCGTCGGGGAGCTGTTTTTT
many	TRBV7-2	TRBJ1-3	-	CASSPRGPSGNTIYF	TGTGCCAGCAGCCCCCGAGGCCCCTCTGGAAACACCATATATTTT
-	TRBV7-2	TRBJ2-3	-	CASSLVGSTTDTQYF	TGTGCCAGCAGCTTAGTGGGGTCTACCACAGATACGCAGTATTTT
-	TRBV6-5	TRBJ1-1	-	CASSYHAEAFF	TGTGCCAGCAGTTACCACGCTGAAGCTTTCTTT
many	TRBV7-2	TRBJ1-2	TRBD1	CASSLAPSRQGEGGYTF	TGTGCCAGCAGCTTAGCCCCCTCGCGACAGGGAGAAGGAGGCTACACCTTC
few	TRBV20-1	TRBJ1-1	-	CSARFGADTEAFF	TGCAGTGCTAGATTTGGGGCGGACACTGAAGCTTTCTTT
few	TRBV20-1	TRBJ2-2	-	CSARLPSSHTGELFF	TGCAGTGCTAGGCTCCCCAGCTCGCACACCGGGGAGCTGTTTTTT
-	TRBV10-3	TRBJ1-5	-	CAISAGDQPQHF	TGTGCCATCAGTGCAGGGGACCAGCCCCAGCATTTT
many	TRBV11-3	TRBJ1-3	-	CASSSSETSGNTIYF	TGTGCCAGCAGCTCGTCCGAAACCTCCGGAAACACCATATATTTT
many	TRBV7-3	TRBJ2-2	-	CASSLSGGELFF	TGTGCCAGCAGCTTAAGTGGCGGGGAGCTGTTTTTT
-	TRBV9	TRBJ2-1	-	CASSPYGDFNEQFF	TGTGCCAGCAGCCCTTATGGGGACTTCAATGAGCAGTTCTTC
-	TRBV20-1	TRBJ1-2	-	CSARAEANYGYTF	TGCAGTGCTAGAGCCGAAGCTAACTATGGCTACACCTTC
many	TRBV6-1	TRBJ2-1	-	CASSEVESGPYNEQFF	TGTGCCAGCAGTGAAGTGGAGAGCGGCCCCTACAATGAGCAGTTCTTC